A single sample gave rise to the 5 T cell receptor beta chains below, sequenced in a study of shared clonotypes between healthy human individuals. The data were produced by immunoSEQ multiplex PCR, yet TCRdb's version contains in-frame clones alone and is incomplete. The repertoire holds a few hundred thousand clones, with roughly 85% as singletons. The source material was PBMCs. Receptors were obtained from a woman aged 40-49 years in good health. Some clones in this sample may be carry-over from other donors' samples.

CDR3 DNA sequence: TGTGCCAGCAGCCAAGGTGGACTAGCGGTCGGGGAGCTGTTTTTT. It encodes CASSQGGLAVGELFF. The chain recombines TRBV14 with TRBJ2-2, with TRBD2 identical over 10 bases. Losses at the gene ends were 1 base for V and 7 bases for J; bases not matched to a gene: 3. This CDR3 region has 15 residues. The germline CDR1 and CDR2 sequences are SGHDN and FVKESK.

The J gene is TRBJ2-2, the V gene TRBV5-1; D gene unclear. The CDR3 has 15 residues. Germline CDR1 reads SGHRS; CDR2 reads YFSETQ. V lost 4 bases and J lost 5, with 15 bases in between. CDR3 DNA: TGCGCCAGCAGCCTGGACGACGCCCGGACCGGGGAGCTGTTTTTT. The encoded protein is CASSLDDARTGELFF. Using reference TRBV5-1 and TRBJ2-2 for the parts outside the CDR3, the full variable domain is KAGVTQTPRYLIKTRGQQVTLSCSPISGHRSVSWYQQTPGQGLQFLFEYFSETQRNKGNFPGRFSGRQFSNSRSEMNVSTLELGDSALYLCASSLDDARTGELFFGEGSRLTVL.

The J gene is TRBJ2-5, the V gene TRBV19, with 7 bases identical to TRBD1. J gave up 4 bases and V 7 bases, and 12 bases lay outside the gene matches. CDR3 length: 15 amino acids. Germline CDR1 LNHDA, CDR2 SQIVND (reference sequence). This chain's CDR3 is CASTPTGTEGETQYF. CDR3 nucleotide sequence: TGTGCCAGTACCCCAACCGGGACAGAAGGAGAGACCCAGTACTTC.

The chain combines TRBV28 with TRBJ2-1; tentatively, D is TRBD1 (6 bases). The CDR3 runs to 14 residues. Trimming took 7 bases from V and 1 from J, leaving 11 bases between them. Germline V gene lookup returns CDR1 MDHEN and CDR2 SYDVKM. Written as DNA, the CDR3 is TGTGCCAGCACCCCACAGGGATCCTACAATGAGCAGTTCTTC. Residues: CASTPQGSYNEQFF.

The chain carries TRBV25-1 and TRBJ1-2; D remains unclear. The CDR3 length is 15 residues. Germline CDR1 and CDR2: MGHDK and SYGVNS. V gave up 3 bases and J gave up 5 bases, with 16 bases separating them. The CDR3 nucleotides read TGTGCCAGCAGTGACCATCCGACCAAACTATATGGCTACACCTTC. Protein product: CASSDHPTKLYGYTF.